This is a list of T cell receptor beta chains from one sample in a study of identical twins. TCRdb re-called the 5' RACE reads through MiXCR, storing one row per CDR3 protein. Of around 670,000 distinct CDR3 sequences listed, around 6% were seen once; the top ten hold 1.5% to 2%. Material: naive T cells sorted from blood. The receptors were sampled from a man aged 18 to 30 in good health. CDR3s include the opening cysteine and the closing phenylalanine or tryptophan. A D gene is named only where the DNA matches it firmly. Not all rows give a size; the values are once, few, many and, for expanded clones, a class.

abundance: few
d_gene: .
j_gene: TRBJ2-5
v_gene: TRBV20-1
CDR3aa: CSGMIGGSETQYF
CDR3nt: TGCAGTGGTATGATAGGAGGGAGTGAGACCCAGTACTTC

abundance: .
d_gene: .
j_gene: TRBJ1-6
v_gene: TRBV20-1
CDR3aa: CSAELSSYNSPLHF
CDR3nt: TGCAGTGCTGAACTGAGCTCCTATAATTCACCCCTCCACTTT

abundance: many
d_gene: TRBD2
j_gene: TRBJ2-1
v_gene: TRBV12-3/TRBV12-4
CDR3aa: CASRKRSGSGLYEQFF
CDR3nt: TGTGCCAGCAGAAAAAGAAGCGGGAGTGGTTTGTATGAGCAGTTCTTC

abundance: many
d_gene: .
j_gene: TRBJ1-2
v_gene: TRBV12-3/TRBV12-4
CDR3aa: CASSFGGAIDYGYTF
CDR3nt: TGTGCCAGCAGTTTTGGGGGGGCTATCGACTATGGCTACACCTTC

abundance: many
d_gene: .
j_gene: TRBJ2-2
v_gene: TRBV29-1
CDR3aa: CSVASAGELFF
CDR3nt: TGCAGCGTTGCTAGTGCCGGGGAGCTGTTTTTT

abundance: few
d_gene: .
j_gene: TRBJ2-3
v_gene: TRBV5-1
CDR3aa: CASSSERGTDTQYF
CDR3nt: TGCGCCAGCAGCTCCGAGCGGGGCACAGATACGCAGTATTTT

abundance: few
d_gene: TRBD1
j_gene: TRBJ1-5
v_gene: TRBV6-2/TRBV6-3
CDR3aa: CASRTGTGVTNQPQHF
CDR3nt: TGTGCCAGCAGGACCGGGACAGGGGTTACCAATCAGCCCCAGCATTTT

abundance: many
d_gene: .
j_gene: TRBJ2-2
v_gene: TRBV7-8
CDR3aa: CASSLAGRGRLAELFF
CDR3nt: TGTGCCAGCAGCTTAGCTGGACGGGGGCGACTGGCGGAGCTGTTTTTT

abundance: .
d_gene: .
j_gene: TRBJ2-6
v_gene: TRBV10-3
CDR3aa: CAISDSLAVTGANVLTF
CDR3nt: TGTGCCATCAGTGATTCCCTCGCGGTAACCGGGGCCAACGTCCTGACTTTC

abundance: many
d_gene: .
j_gene: TRBJ2-2
v_gene: TRBV5-6
CDR3aa: CASSLGRGAGELFF
CDR3nt: TGTGCCAGCAGCTTGGGCAGGGGCGCCGGGGAGCTGTTTTTT

abundance: .
d_gene: TRBD2
j_gene: TRBJ2-1
v_gene: TRBV7-9
CDR3aa: CASSPLGTRTYNEQFF
CDR3nt: TGTGCCAGCAGCCCCCTGGGGACTAGAACTTACAATGAGCAGTTCTTC

abundance: few
d_gene: .
j_gene: TRBJ1-6
v_gene: TRBV21-1
CDR3aa: CASSKTANSPLHF
CDR3nt: TGTGCCAGCAGCAAAACCGCAAACTCACCCCTCCACTTT

abundance: .
d_gene: .
j_gene: TRBJ2-3
v_gene: TRBV30
CDR3aa: CAWSVQLTQADTQYF
CDR3nt: TGTGCCTGGAGTGTACAACTTACCCAGGCAGATACGCAGTATTTT

abundance: .
d_gene: .
j_gene: TRBJ2-2
v_gene: TRBV27
CDR3aa: CASSFRLAGELFF
CDR3nt: TGTGCCAGCAGTTTCCGGTTGGCCGGGGAGCTGTTTTTT

abundance: few
d_gene: TRBD1
j_gene: TRBJ2-1
v_gene: TRBV30
CDR3aa: CACGTESYNEQFF
CDR3nt: TGTGCCTGCGGGACAGAATCCTACAATGAGCAGTTCTTC

abundance: few
d_gene: TRBD2
j_gene: TRBJ2-3
v_gene: TRBV9
CDR3aa: CASRREGSTDTQYF
CDR3nt: TGTGCCAGTCGGCGGGAGGGGAGCACAGATACGCAGTATTTT

abundance: .
d_gene: .
j_gene: TRBJ2-5
v_gene: TRBV28
CDR3aa: CASRRVGLQGTKETQYF
CDR3nt: TGTGCCAGCAGACGGGTGGGGTTACAGGGAACCAAAGAGACCCAGTACTTC

abundance: many
d_gene: TRBD1
j_gene: TRBJ2-7
v_gene: TRBV28
CDR3aa: CASRFSGTDGYEQYF
CDR3nt: TGTGCCAGCAGATTCTCCGGGACAGACGGCTACGAGCAGTACTTC

abundance: .
d_gene: TRBD2
j_gene: TRBJ2-7
v_gene: TRBV28
CDR3aa: CASSSGGVRSYEQYF
CDR3nt: TGTGCCAGCAGTTCGGGAGGAGTTCGCTCCTACGAGCAGTACTTC

abundance: many
d_gene: .
j_gene: TRBJ2-2
v_gene: TRBV5-1
CDR3aa: CASIPSNTGELFF
CDR3nt: TGCGCCAGCATCCCGAGCAACACCGGGGAGCTGTTTTTT

abundance: .
d_gene: TRBD1
j_gene: TRBJ2-4
v_gene: TRBV7-8
CDR3aa: CASSQDRVAIQYF
CDR3nt: TGTGCCAGCAGCCAGGACAGGGTGGCCATTCAGTACTTC

abundance: many
d_gene: TRBD1
j_gene: TRBJ1-5
v_gene: TRBV27
CDR3aa: CASSRTGVTFNQPQHF
CDR3nt: TGTGCCAGCAGTAGGACAGGGGTGACCTTCAATCAGCCCCAGCATTTT

abundance: .
d_gene: .
j_gene: TRBJ2-5
v_gene: TRBV7-2
CDR3aa: CASSSVPSVGRTQYF
CDR3nt: TGTGCCAGCAGCTCCGTCCCCTCAGTCGGGCGAACCCAGTACTTC

abundance: few
d_gene: TRBD1
j_gene: TRBJ1-5
v_gene: TRBV12-3/TRBV12-4
CDR3aa: CASALFDTSRDRANQPQHF
CDR3nt: TGTGCCAGCGCTCTGTTCGACACTTCCCGGGACAGGGCAAATCAGCCCCAGCATTTT

abundance: few
d_gene: .
j_gene: TRBJ2-3
v_gene: TRBV11-2
CDR3aa: CASTNHWRADDSTDTQYF
CDR3nt: TGTGCCAGCACCAATCATTGGAGGGCAGACGACAGCACAGATACGCAGTATTTT

abundance: many
d_gene: .
j_gene: TRBJ1-5
v_gene: TRBV27
CDR3aa: CASSKQGLQPQHF
CDR3nt: TGTGCCAGCAGTAAGCAGGGGCTTCAGCCCCAGCATTTT

abundance: .
d_gene: .
j_gene: TRBJ1-1
v_gene: TRBV10-3
CDR3aa: CAISEGRADTEAFF
CDR3nt: TGTGCCATCAGTGAGGGCAGGGCGGACACTGAAGCTTTCTTT

abundance: many
d_gene: .
j_gene: TRBJ2-7
v_gene: TRBV29-1
CDR3aa: CSVGGQYSYEQYF
CDR3nt: TGCAGCGTTGGAGGACAGTACTCCTACGAGCAGTACTTC

abundance: .
d_gene: TRBD2
j_gene: TRBJ2-2
v_gene: TRBV6-1
CDR3aa: CASRNPGTSGKSNTGELFF
CDR3nt: TGTGCCAGCAGGAACCCAGGGACTAGCGGTAAATCGAACACCGGGGAGCTGTTTTTT

abundance: many
d_gene: .
j_gene: TRBJ2-3
v_gene: TRBV27
CDR3aa: CASSSRGWAQYF
CDR3nt: TGTGCCAGCAGTTCCCGGGGTTGGGCGCAGTATTTT

abundance: many
d_gene: .
j_gene: TRBJ2-1
v_gene: TRBV29-1
CDR3aa: CSVAGRSSNEQFF
CDR3nt: TGCAGCGTGGCTGGCAGGTCTTCCAATGAGCAGTTCTTC

abundance: .
d_gene: TRBD2
j_gene: TRBJ2-1
v_gene: TRBV11-2
CDR3aa: CASSGEWLAGDHEQFF
CDR3nt: TGTGCCAGCAGCGGAGAGTGGCTAGCGGGAGACCATGAGCAGTTCTTC

abundance: many
d_gene: TRBD2
j_gene: TRBJ2-1
v_gene: TRBV6-5
CDR3aa: CASSYATSGRKNEQFF
CDR3nt: TGTGCCAGCAGTTACGCGACTAGCGGGAGAAAGAATGAGCAGTTCTTC

abundance: .
d_gene: .
j_gene: TRBJ1-1
v_gene: TRBV20-1
CDR3aa: CSARVGGGNTEAFF
CDR3nt: TGCAGTGCTAGAGTGGGAGGGGGGAACACTGAAGCTTTCTTT

abundance: many
d_gene: .
j_gene: TRBJ2-7
v_gene: TRBV28
CDR3aa: CATNSLHEQYF
CDR3nt: TGTGCCACCAACTCCTTGCACGAGCAGTACTTC

abundance: many
d_gene: .
j_gene: TRBJ2-1
v_gene: TRBV4-1
CDR3aa: CASSQSGTAYNEQFF
CDR3nt: TGCGCCAGCAGCCAATCTGGGACGGCGTACAATGAGCAGTTCTTC

abundance: few
d_gene: TRBD2
j_gene: TRBJ2-1
v_gene: TRBV5-1
CDR3aa: CASSLAAGTSGSYNEQFF
CDR3nt: TGCGCCAGCAGCTTGGCAGCCGGGACTAGCGGTTCCTACAATGAGCAGTTCTTC

abundance: .
d_gene: .
j_gene: TRBJ1-1
v_gene: TRBV27
CDR3aa: CASSLSAGGGEAFF
CDR3nt: TGTGCCAGCAGTTTATCCGCGGGCGGGGGGGAAGCTTTCTTT

abundance: many
d_gene: .
j_gene: TRBJ2-4
v_gene: TRBV21-1
CDR3aa: CASSRGDGIAKNIQYF
CDR3nt: TGTGCCAGCAGCCGGGGGGACGGGATAGCCAAAAACATTCAGTACTTC

abundance: many
d_gene: .
j_gene: TRBJ2-7
v_gene: TRBV6-1
CDR3aa: CASSPLIAGYYEQYF
CDR3nt: TGTGCCAGCAGTCCTCTGATCGCGGGGTATTACGAGCAGTACTTC

abundance: many
d_gene: .
j_gene: TRBJ1-2
v_gene: TRBV7-2
CDR3aa: CASTLQGRPYTF
CDR3nt: TGTGCCAGCACTCTACAGGGCCGGCCCTACACCTTC

abundance: many
d_gene: .
j_gene: TRBJ2-2
v_gene: TRBV20-1
CDR3aa: CSASGVWEGSGELFF
CDR3nt: TGCAGTGCTTCAGGGGTTTGGGAGGGCTCCGGGGAGCTGTTTTTT

abundance: few
d_gene: .
j_gene: TRBJ2-2
v_gene: TRBV5-1
CDR3aa: CASSSYNTGELFF
CDR3nt: TGCGCCAGCAGCTCATATAACACCGGGGAGCTGTTTTTT

abundance: .
d_gene: .
j_gene: TRBJ2-5
v_gene: TRBV7-6
CDR3aa: CASSLATGSEETQYF
CDR3nt: TGTGCCAGCAGCTTAGCTACAGGAAGCGAAGAGACCCAGTACTTC

abundance: many
d_gene: .
j_gene: TRBJ2-1
v_gene: TRBV4-2
CDR3aa: CASSFYPGGSNNEQFF
CDR3nt: TGTGCCAGCAGCTTTTACCCCGGGGGTAGTAACAATGAGCAGTTCTTC

abundance: few
d_gene: .
j_gene: TRBJ2-1
v_gene: TRBV7-3
CDR3aa: CASSLIGRGSNNEQFF
CDR3nt: TGTGCCAGCAGCTTAATCGGCAGGGGTTCTAACAATGAGCAGTTCTTC

abundance: many
d_gene: TRBD1
j_gene: TRBJ2-1
v_gene: TRBV7-9
CDR3aa: CASSLAGDRYNEQFF
CDR3nt: TGTGCCAGCAGCTTAGCGGGGGACAGATACAATGAGCAGTTCTTC

abundance: many
d_gene: .
j_gene: TRBJ1-2
v_gene: TRBV20-1
CDR3aa: CSARPRVWDGYTF
CDR3nt: TGCAGTGCTCGACCCAGGGTCTGGGATGGCTACACCTTC